This T cell receptor (beta chain) was sequenced for a study of CD8 T cells in Susac syndrome. Per germline, CDR1 DFQATT and CDR2 SNEGSKA (reference sequence). The ends lost 3 bases at V and 6 bases at J; junction bases unmatched: 9. The CDR3 loop spans 14 amino acids. Sequencing of TCR beta drew on CD8+ and CD4+ T cells from blood. Negative isolation yielded CD8+ and CD4+ T cells; FACS enriched TEMRA cells. Reverse transcription of roughly 0.5 to 1 ug RNA used random hexamers. The amplification used immunoSEQ multiplex PCR on TCR beta CDR3; it spanned 54 Vbeta and 13 Jbeta. TCRdb independently ran MiXCR on the immunoSEQ multiplex PCR reads; one entry per CDR3 protein. The sample contains about 200,000 distinct CDR3 sequences, 90% to 95% of which appear only once.

The sequenced material came from CD4+ T cells from PBMCs. J is TRBJ2-3 and V is TRBV20-1; 7 nucleotides match TRBD2. The receptor was isolated from a human donor in good health. The CDR3 coding sequence is TGCAGTGCTAGTCTGAGCGGGGTCTGGGATACGCAGTATTTT. This sequence encodes CSASLSGVWDTQYF.